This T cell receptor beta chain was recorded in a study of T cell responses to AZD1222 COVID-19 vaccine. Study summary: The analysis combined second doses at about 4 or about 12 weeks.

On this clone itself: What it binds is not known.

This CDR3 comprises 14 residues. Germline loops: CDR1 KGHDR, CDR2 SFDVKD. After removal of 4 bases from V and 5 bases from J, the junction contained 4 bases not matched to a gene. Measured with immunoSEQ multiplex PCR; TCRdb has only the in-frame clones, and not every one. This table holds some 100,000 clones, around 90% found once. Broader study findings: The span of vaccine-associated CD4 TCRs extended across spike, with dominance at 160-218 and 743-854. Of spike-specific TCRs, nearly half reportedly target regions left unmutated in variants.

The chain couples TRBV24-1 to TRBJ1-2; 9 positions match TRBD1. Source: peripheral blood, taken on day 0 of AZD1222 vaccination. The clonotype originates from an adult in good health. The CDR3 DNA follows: TGTGCCACCAGTGACCCTGACAGGGGGTATGGCTACACCTTC. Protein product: CATSDPDRGYGYTF.